This is a list of T cell receptor beta chains from one sample in a study of glioma-infiltrating T cells after dendritic cell vaccination. Generated by immunoSEQ multiplex PCR, the TCRdb table keeps only in-frame clones and is missing some. The sample shows over 90,000 clones, 85% of them seen only once. Specimen: blood, collected before dendritic cell vaccination. These receptors originate from a human donor with glioblastoma. CDR3s include the opening cysteine and the closing phenylalanine or tryptophan. D genes are given only for firm matches. The size of a clone is reported for some rows only, either as once, few or many, or as a class for expanded clones.

D,V,size,J,DNA,CDR3
TRBD2,TRBV19,-,TRBJ2-7,TGTGCCAGTAGTATAGCCGGGACTAGCGGGACCGAGCAGTACTTC,CASSIAGTSGTEQYF
TRBD1,TRBV19,-,TRBJ1-1,TGTGCCATCAACCAGGGGGTTGTTACTGAAGCTTTCTTT,CAINQGVVTEAFF
TRBD1,TRBV29-1,-,TRBJ1-1,TGCAGCGTTGATGACAGGGACACTGAAGCTTTCTTT,CSVDDRDTEAFF
-,TRBV6-1,-,TRBJ1-2,TGTGCCAGCAGTGAAAACCCGATAGACTATGGCTACACCTTC,CASSENPIDYGYTF
TRBD1,TRBV5-4,-,TRBJ1-1,TGTGCCAGCAGCTTGGCGGGACAGACGGGTAGTGCTGAAGCTTTCTTT,CASSLAGQTGSAEAFF
TRBD2,TRBV6-6,-,TRBJ2-1,TGTGCCAGCAGTTTGTTAGCGGGATTGGATGAGCAGTTCTTC,CASSLLAGLDEQFF
-,TRBV5-6,-,TRBJ2-3,TGTGCCAGCAGCTTGGGGGGCCCCACCTGGGGCACAGATACGCAGTATTTT,CASSLGGPTWGTDTQYF
TRBD2,TRBV4-1,-,TRBJ2-7,TGCGCCAGCAGCCAAATAGCGGGAGCCACCTACGAGCAGTACTTC,CASSQIAGATYEQYF
TRBD2,TRBV10-3,-,TRBJ2-3,TGTGCCATCAGGGGTAGCGGGAGTCAGACAGATACGCAGTATTTT,CAIRGSGSQTDTQYF
-,TRBV7-2,few,TRBJ1-1,TGTGCCAGCAGACCCCAACGGAGGGAGGAAGCTTTCTTT,CASRPQRREEAFF
TRBD2,TRBV29-1,-,TRBJ2-3,TGCAGCGTTGAAGGGGCTAGCGGCCACTCCACAGATACGCAGTATTTT,CSVEGASGHSTDTQYF
-,TRBV6-5,-,TRBJ2-5,TGTGCCAGCAGTCGGGAGAGGCAAGAGACCCAGTACTTC,CASSRERQETQYF
-,TRBV27,-,TRBJ1-5,TGTGCCAGCAGCTCGCGGGGGTACAGCAATCAGCCCCAGCATTTT,CASSSRGYSNQPQHF
TRBD2,TRBV9,-,TRBJ2-3,TGTGCCAGCAGCGTTCTCGGGACTAGCGGGGGAGATACGCAGTATTTT,CASSVLGTSGGDTQYF
-,TRBV14,medium-sized,TRBJ2-7,TGTGCCAGCAGGGCTGGAGGGGTCAACTCCTACGAGCAGTACTTC,CASRAGGVNSYEQYF
TRBD1,TRBV16,-,TRBJ1-2,TGTGCCAGCAGCCAATGGTCGGCAGGGGGGAACTATGGCTACACCTTC,CASSQWSAGGNYGYTF
TRBD2,TRBV10-3,-,TRBJ2-3,TGTGCCATCGGGACTAGCGGACCCACAGATACGCAGTATTTT,CAIGTSGPTDTQYF
-,TRBV5-6,-,TRBJ1-2,TGTGCCAGCAGCTTGGGGTCCCAAAGATGGAGGGGCTACACCTTC,CASSLGSQRWRGYTF
-,TRBV5-1,-,TRBJ2-1,TGCGCCAGCAGCGATTCGGGAGACGGGGGCAATGAGCAGTTCTTC,CASSDSGDGGNEQFF
-,TRBV27,-,TRBJ2-7,TGTGCCAGCAGTTTAGCAGGGGACCCCTACGAGCAGTACTTC,CASSLAGDPYEQYF
TRBD2,TRBV5-1,-,TRBJ2-6,TGCGCCAGCAGCTTGGGGGTTAGCGGGAGGTCTGGGGCCAACGTCCTGACTTTC,CASSLGVSGRSGANVLTF
-,TRBV5-4,-,TRBJ1-2,TGTGCCAGCAGCTCAAAACAGGGATTCTATGGCTACACCTTC,CASSSKQGFYGYTF
-,TRBV5-6,-,TRBJ1-4,TGTGCCAGCAGCTTGTACGTAGGGCGGGATGAAAAACTGTTTTTT,CASSLYVGRDEKLFF
-,TRBV9,-,TRBJ1-1,TGTGCCAGCAGCGTAGCCCGGACAGATGAAGCTTTCTTT,CASSVARTDEAFF
-,TRBV6-5,few,TRBJ1-3,TGTGCCAGCGGGACATCAAAAGGAAACACCATATATTTT,CASGTSKGNTIYF
-,TRBV7-2,-,TRBJ2-1,TGTGCCAGCAGTACAGTCACTCCCTACAATGAGCAGTTCTTC,CASSTVTPYNEQFF
TRBD1,TRBV19,-,TRBJ2-7,TGTGCCAGTAGTACGGGGAGGACAGGGGACGACGAGCAGTACTTC,CASSTGRTGDDEQYF
-,TRBV7-6,-,TRBJ2-5,TGTGCCAGCAGCCCCTGGGACACTGGACTCCAAGAGACCCAGTACTTC,CASSPWDTGLQETQYF
TRBD1,TRBV14,-,TRBJ1-1,TGTGCCAGCAGCCTTCTCCAGGGGGCCACTGAAGCTTTCTTT,CASSLLQGATEAFF
TRBD1,TRBV11-3,-,TRBJ2-7,TGTGCCAGCAGCTCACGAGGGACAGGGGCCCACGAGCAGTACTTC,CASSSRGTGAHEQYF
-,TRBV6-5,few,TRBJ1-2,TGTGCCAGCAGTTACCTGGCCGGCTACACCTTC,CASSYLAGYTF